This is a list of T cell receptor beta chains from one sample in a study of blood T cell repertoires in COVID-19. Some clones are missing from TCRdb's copy, which holds only in-frame ones; the method was immunoSEQ multiplex PCR. Here the sample spans around 100,000 clones, less than 95% being singletons. The source material was peripheral blood. These receptors all stem from a man between 45 and 60 years old with acute or convalescent COVID-19. Each CDR3 is given without its conserved first and last residue. The order of the fields is V gene, J gene, CDR3 protein.

V gene: TRBV7-9; J gene: TRBJ1-6; CDR3 protein: ASSLAASGQVDSPLH
V gene: TRBV6-5; J gene: TRBJ1-5; CDR3 protein: ARLRQGANQPQH
V gene: TRBV5-6; J gene: TRBJ1-1; CDR3 protein: ASSFGRETDRGAF
V gene: TRBV9; J gene: TRBJ1-2; CDR3 protein: ASSVATRTGPYGYT
V gene: TRBV19; J gene: TRBJ1-4; CDR3 protein: ASSSTGGNEKLF
V gene: TRBV7-2; J gene: TRBJ2-7; CDR3 protein: ASTATGQGIYEQY
V gene: TRBV18; J gene: TRBJ2-2; CDR3 protein: ASSPWTRDRGLNTGELF
V gene: TRBV6-5; J gene: TRBJ2-7; CDR3 protein: ASSYFPTGDHEQY
V gene: TRBV11-3; J gene: TRBJ1-1; CDR3 protein: ASKSVVPGTEAF
V gene: TRBV24-1; J gene: TRBJ1-4; CDR3 protein: ATSDSRQGPVNGKLF
V gene: TRBV18; J gene: TRBJ2-3; CDR3 protein: ASSPGPDTQY
V gene: TRBV6-2/TRBV6-3; J gene: TRBJ2-7; CDR3 protein: ASSFRDRGLGEQY
V gene: TRBV29-1; J gene: TRBJ2-7; CDR3 protein: SVGQGQEQY
V gene: TRBV3-1/TRBV3-2; J gene: TRBJ1-2; CDR3 protein: ASSSGGGGYT
V gene: TRBV6-5; J gene: TRBJ1-2; CDR3 protein: ASTLHRAEGYGYT
V gene: TRBV6-5; J gene: TRBJ2-5; CDR3 protein: AIGLATGRETQY
V gene: TRBV19; J gene: TRBJ2-7; CDR3 protein: ASAPTVYHEQY
V gene: TRBV5-6; J gene: TRBJ1-2; CDR3 protein: ASSLELVAGAGYT
V gene: TRBV15; J gene: TRBJ2-3; CDR3 protein: ATSRAGTSTDTQY
V gene: TRBV7-2; J gene: TRBJ2-5; CDR3 protein: ASSSPLREGQETQY
V gene: TRBV6-2/TRBV6-3; J gene: TRBJ2-4; CDR3 protein: ASSDTGWGKNIQY
V gene: TRBV27; J gene: TRBJ2-1; CDR3 protein: ASSPNGQGLGSSYNEQF
V gene: TRBV19; J gene: TRBJ2-3; CDR3 protein: ASSLSSEATDTQY
V gene: TRBV5-1; J gene: TRBJ1-6; CDR3 protein: ASSPGTGGISPLH
V gene: TRBV5-1; J gene: TRBJ1-4; CDR3 protein: ASSIGWGQWDEKLF
V gene: TRBV23-1; J gene: TRBJ2-4; CDR3 protein: ASQVGGKNIQY
V gene: TRBV10-1; J gene: TRBJ2-5; CDR3 protein: ASAETSGSGQETQY
V gene: TRBV19; J gene: TRBJ2-5; CDR3 protein: ASSIRGIGETQY
V gene: TRBV15; J gene: TRBJ1-3; CDR3 protein: ATSIRGSWASGNTIY
V gene: TRBV7-2; J gene: TRBJ2-6; CDR3 protein: ASSLDSSAGANVLT
V gene: TRBV5-4; J gene: TRBJ2-7; CDR3 protein: ASSLPGGDEQY
V gene: TRBV9; J gene: TRBJ1-2; CDR3 protein: ASSVGDRGIGYT
V gene: TRBV27; J gene: TRBJ2-7; CDR3 protein: ASSLVGSGTGNLYEQY
V gene: TRBV3-1/TRBV3-2; J gene: TRBJ2-7; CDR3 protein: ASSQGTSGSYEQY